One and the same sample provided the 15 T cell receptor beta chains below, sequenced in a study of T cell clonotyping in hematopoietic cell transplantation. Generated by immunoSEQ multiplex PCR, the TCRdb table keeps only in-frame clones and is missing some. The data contain approximately 15,000 clones, roughly 84% of them seen just once; the ten biggest clones take up 4% to 5%. Specimen: PBMCs, collected 100 days after allogeneic stem cell transplant. The source is a male patient aged 60 to 75 who had an allogeneic stem cell transplant from a related donor, so the T cells may come from the graft donor. Some clones in this sample may be carry-over from other donors' samples.

The chain couples TRBV25-1 to TRBJ1-1; TRBD1 is a possible D gene (5 bases). V gave up 1 base and J gave up 3 bases, with 12 bases separating them. CDR1 and CDR2 (germline): MGHDK, SYGVNS. The CDR3 is 15 residues long. The CDR3 here is CASSESRGEYTEAFF. As DNA, the CDR3 is TGTGCCAGCAGTGAATCTCGAGGGGAATACACTGAAGCTTTCTTT.

Only one count was recorded for this clone. This chain uses TRBV4-1 with TRBJ2-7, with TRBD2 identical over 13 bases. Germline V CDR1 and CDR2: MGHRA, YSYEKL. V was pared by 0 bases and J by 6 bases, with 8 bases of the junction left unmatched. This CDR3 region has 17 residues. The CDR3 sequence: CASSQDGPRLAGGEQYF. Here the CDR3 DNA reads TGCGCCAGCAGCCAAGATGGTCCACGACTAGCGGGGGGCGAGCAGTACTTC.

The V and J genes are TRBV27 and TRBJ1-5, with 10 bases identical to TRBD1. The CDR3 is 15 amino acids. V was pared by 6 bases and J by 9 bases, with 11 bases of the junction left unmatched. Germline V gene data show CDR1 as MNHEY and CDR2 as SMNVEV (reference sequence). The CDR3 reads CASSPIRQGAWPQHF. DNA of the CDR3: TGTGCCAGCAGCCCCATCCGACAGGGGGCTTGGCCCCAGCATTTT.

This chain connects TRBV2 to TRBJ2-5, with unresolved D. The V and J ends lost 8 bases and 2 bases respectively, with 9 bases between them. The CDR3 contains 12 residues. In germline, CDR1 is SNHLY, CDR2 FYNNEI. CDR3 coding DNA: TGTGCCAGCGGCTACTCTCAAGAGACCCAGTACTTC. Its translation: CASGYSQETQYF.

Note on this clone: Sequence at one end of the junction differs from germline and may be a read error. The genes are TRBV4-3 and TRBJ1-1, with a possible D match to TRBD1 (5 bases). CDR1 and CDR2 (germline): LGHNA, YSLEER. The CDR3 runs 14 residues. The CDR3 protein is CASSHRDENTEAFF. The CDR3 region has the DNA TGCGCCAGCAGCCACCGGGACGAGAACACTGAAGCCTTCTTT.

This clone turned up a few times. The chain is built from TRBV7-8 and TRBJ1-2; TRBD1 matches at 7 bases. V was pared by 1 base and J by 3 bases, with 8 bases of the junction left unmatched. Looked up from germline, CDR1 is SGHVS and CDR2 is FQNEAQ. The CDR3 is 16 residues long. The CDR3 DNA reads as TGTGCCAGCAGCTTAGGGCGTAGGGGGCGTGACTATGGCTACACCTTC. It encodes CASSLGRRGRDYGYTF.

The chain links TRBV9 to TRBJ1-2, with a weak D call TRBD1 (5 bases). Germline CDR1 and CDR2: SGDLS and YYNGEE. CDR3 length: 14 residues. V was trimmed by 6 bases and J by 8 bases, leaving 20 bases between them. CDR3 sequence (DNA): TGTGCCAGCACCAAGCAAGGGGAAATCGGGGGCTACACCTTC. It specifies CASTKQGEIGGYTF.

This sequence joins TRBV11-2 and TRBJ2-7, with 10 bases matching TRBD2. V lost 7 bases, J lost 1 base, and 4 bases stayed unmatched. This CDR3 region has 14 residues. Germline CDR1 SGHAT, CDR2 FQNNGV. The CDR3 nucleotides are TGTGCCAGCACCTTGACTAGCGGGTCCTACGAGCAGTACTTC. It encodes CASTLTSGSYEQYF.

V usage is TRBV11-2 and J usage is TRBJ1-2; D unclear. Looked up from germline, CDR1 is SGHAT and CDR2 is FQNNGV. The CDR3 consists of 14 residues. The CDR3 nucleotides are TGTGCGAGCTCGGGTCTCGGGCACCTCTATGGCTACACCTTC. Its translation: CASSGLGHLYGYTF. Together with reference TRBV11-2 and TRBJ1-2, the CDR3 gives the full variable domain: EAGVAQSPRYKIIEKRQSVAFWCNPISGHATLYWYQQILGQGPKLLIQFQNNGVVDDSQLPKDRFSAERLKGVDSTLKIQPAKLEDSAVYLCASSGLGHLYGYTFGSGTRLTVV.

J is TRBJ1-4 and V is TRBV7-8; 7 bases agree with TRBD1. In germline, CDR1 is SGHVS, CDR2 FQNEAQ. V lost 0 bases, J lost 8 bases, and 6 bases stayed unmatched. The CDR3 extends over 15 amino acids. The CDR3 loop is CASSLATGVWEKLFF. CDR3 DNA: TGTGCCAGCAGCTTAGCAACAGGGGTCTGGGAAAAACTGTTTTTT. Complete variable domain (other parts from reference TRBV7-8 and TRBJ1-4): GAGVSQSPRYKVAKRGQDVALRCDPISGHVSLFWYQQALGQGPEFLTYFQNEAQLDKSGLPSDRFFAERPEGSVSTLKIQRTQQEDSAVYLCASSLATGVWEKLFFGSGTQLSVL.

The chain uses TRBV4-1 and TRBJ2-7; D possibly corresponds to TRBD2 (6 bases). The V end was cut by 3 bases, the J end by 2 bases, with 23 bases between. Germline CDR1 reads MGHRA; CDR2 reads YSYEKL. The CDR3 runs to 18 residues. The CDR3 region is CASSHPGPGVVGAYEQYF. DNA of the CDR3: TGCGCCAGCAGCCACCCGGGACCGGGGGTAGTTGGAGCCTACGAGCAGTACTTC.

The V call is TRBV28, the J call TRBJ1-2, with TRBD1 identical over 7 bases. The CDR3 loop spans 13 amino acids. The V and J ends lost 6 bases and 7 bases, in that order; junction bases with no gene match: 8. The V gene's germline CDR1 is MDHEN and CDR2 SYDVKM. The CDR3 reads CASSTNRGSGYTF. The DNA of the CDR3 is TGTGCCAGCAGCACTAACAGGGGTAGTGGCTACACCTTC.

The V gene is TRBV5-4, the J gene TRBJ1-6; 8 bases agree with TRBD1. The V segment lost 4 bases and the J segment 10 bases; nucleotides outside the gene matches: 13. Germline V gene sequence: CDR1 SGHNT, CDR2 YYREEE (reference sequence). The CDR3 spans 16 residues. The CDR3 coding sequence is TGTGCCAGCAGCGAAGTCAGTAGCAGGGGGCGATCACCCCTCCACTTT. Residues: CASSEVSSRGRSPLHF. The full variable domain, its missing parts supplied by reference TRBV5-4 and TRBJ1-6, is ETGVTQSPTHLIKTRGQQVTLRCSSQSGHNTVSWYQQALGQGPQFIFQYYREEENGRGNFPPRFSGLQFPNYSSELNVNALELDDSALYLCASSEVSSRGRSPLHFGNGTRLTVT.

This rearrangement joins TRBV5-1 to TRBJ2-1; D call uncertain. Germline-derived CDR1 and CDR2 are SGHRS and YFSETQ. V dropped 0 bases and J dropped 9 bases, with 16 bases sitting between them. The CDR3 length is 15 residues. As DNA, the CDR3 is TGCGCCAGCAGCTTGGAGTACACCCCATCGGGTGAGCAGTTCTTC. This sequence encodes CASSLEYTPSGEQFF.

The V and J genes are TRBV6-5 and TRBJ2-3, with 13 positions matching TRBD2. J lost 3 bases, V lost 7 bases, and 4 bases had no gene match. Looked up from germline, CDR1 is MNHEY and CDR2 is SVGAGI. The CDR3 is 15 residues long. The CDR3 region is CASTLLAGGTDTQYF. The CDR3 DNA is TGTGCCAGCACTCTACTAGCGGGGGGGACAGATACGCAGTATTTT.